These 13 T cell receptor beta chains were all obtained from the same sample, sequenced in a study of circulating CD8 cells and anti-PD-1 response in melanoma. The QIAseq Immune Repertoire TCR panel built the libraries from roughly 16 ng of total RNA. TCRdb reanalysed the reads using MiXCR and keeps one entry per CDR3 protein. The sample holds some 200 distinct CDR3 sequences, more than 7.5% seen once. Live CD3+CD8+TCRalphabeta+ cells were sorted into four subsets by PD-1 and/or TIGIT. The source material was CD8+ T cells from PBMCs, sampled at baseline or after one month of anti-PD-1 therapy (not recorded which). The receptors were gathered from a human donor with melanoma.

By its share, this clonotype is large. CDR3 residues: CASSLGTTCYEQYF. In DNA, the CDR3 is TGTGCCAGCAGCTTGGGGACTACTTGCTACGAGCAGTACTTC. The chain couples TRBV13 to TRBJ2-7; 7 positions agree with TRBD2. Unmatched junction bases numbered 5, after V lost 3 bases and J lost 3 bases. Germline assignment: CDR1 PRHDT and CDR2 FYEKMQ (reference sequence). This CDR3 region has 14 residues.

This clonotype has only a few counts. J is TRBJ2-3 and V is TRBV20-1; 8 nucleotides line up with TRBD2. The CDR3 sequence is 15 residues long. Trimming cost V 3 bases and J 0 bases; bases outside gene matches: 5. Germline CDR1 reads DFQATT; CDR2 reads SNEGSKA (reference sequence). CDR3 bases: TGCAGTGCTAGCCTTTTAGCGGGGAGCACAGATACGCAGTATTTT. Encoded protein: CSASLLAGSTDTQYF.

This clonotype appeared a few times. V usage is TRBV19 and J usage is TRBJ2-3; D is ambiguous. The V gene lost 2 bases and the J gene lost 5 bases, with 20 bases spanning the gap. The germline V gene encodes CDR1 LNHDA and CDR2 SQIVND (reference sequence). This CDR3 spans 17 amino acids. CDR3 amino acids: CASSITPLENRRDTQYF. For the CDR3, the DNA is TGTGCCAGTAGTATAACCCCGCTGGAAAACAGACGAGATACGCAGTATTTT.

This clonotype qualifies as large. The J gene is TRBJ2-7, the V gene TRBV19; D unresolved. V lost 3 bases, J lost 7 bases, and 19 bases lay in between. The CDR3 loop spans 15 amino acids. CDR1 and CDR2 (germline): LNHDA, SQIVND (reference sequence). CDR3: CASSIRDSYPDEQYF. The CDR3 DNA is TGTGCCAGTAGTATCAGAGACTCCTACCCGGATGAGCAGTACTTC.

The V and J genes are TRBV29-1 and TRBJ2-4; D may match TRBD1 or TRBD2 (5 bases each). CDR3 length equals 16 residues. Germline loops: CDR1 SQVTM, CDR2 ANQGSEA. V dropped 4 bases and J dropped 7 bases, with 23 bases sitting between them. The CDR3 region has the DNA TGCAGCGTTGTTGCCTCACGAGGGGCCCACCGGAACATTCAGTACTTC. It codes for CSVVASRGAHRNIQYF.

This clonotype has just a few counts. The gene calls are TRBV19 and TRBJ1-1; D remains unclear. Trimming cost V 1 base and J 1 base, with 1 base left between them. This CDR3 has 12 residues. Looked up from germline, CDR1 is LNHDA and CDR2 is SQIVND (reference sequence). CDR3 sequence: CASSIGNTEAFF. Here the CDR3 DNA reads TGTGCCAGTAGTATAGGGAACACTGAAGCTTTCTTT.

In the case of this clonotype: At one boundary the junction diverges from the germline segment, which might be a read error. This sequence joins TRBV19 and TRBJ2-7, with 9 nucleotides matching TRBD1. Germline lookup yields CDR1 LNHDA and CDR2 SQIVND (reference sequence). The CDR3 loop spans 14 amino acids. The CDR3 DNA is TGTGCCAGTACTCCGACAGGGGGAGTATACGAGCGGTACTTC. It is translated as CASTPTGGVYERYF. The variable domain in full, completed from reference TRBV19 and TRBJ2-7, reads DGGITQSPKYLFRKEGQNVTLSCEQNLNHDAMYWYRQDPGQGLRLIYYSQIVNDFQKGDIAEGYSVSREKKESFPLTVTSAQKNPTAFYLCASTPTGGVYERYFGPGTRLTVT.

This clonotype qualifies as large. V gene TRBV5-4 combines with J gene TRBJ2-7; TRBD1 is a possible D gene (5 bases). Deletions cut 3 bases from V and 12 bases from J, with 22 bases between. Germline V lookup: CDR1 SGHNT, CDR2 YYREEE (reference sequence). There are 14 residues in the CDR3. The CDR3 DNA reads TGTGCCAGCAGCTCCTCGACAGATTTTGCGGTTTGGTACTTC. Protein product: CASSSSTDFAVWYF.

Judged by abundance, this clonotype is hyperexpanded. The V and J genes are TRBV13 and TRBJ2-3; no clear D. Trimming removed 3 bases at V and 4 bases at J, with 14 bases between. Germline CDR1 PRHDT, CDR2 FYEKMQ (reference sequence). The CDR3 sequence is 15 residues long. As DNA, the CDR3 is TGTGCCAGCAGCTTTAGGTCCCATTGGGCAGATACGCAGTATTTT. Translated: CASSFRSHWADTQYF.

Sample share makes this clonotype medium-sized. As DNA, the CDR3 is TGTGCCAGTAGTCTCTGGGCGGGTAACACTGAAGCTTTCTTT. Amino acid sequence: CASSLWAGNTEAFF. The chain couples TRBV19 to TRBJ1-1; the D is unclear. CDR1 and CDR2 (germline): LNHDA, SQIVND (reference sequence). There are 14 residues in the CDR3. Between the trimmed V and J ends, which lost 5 bases and 2 bases, there was a span of 12 bases.

By sample fraction, this clonotype is large. CDR3: CASSPFAGSTDTQYF. For the CDR3, the DNA is TGCGCCAGCAGCCCCTTCGCGGGGAGTACAGATACGCAGTATTTT. The chain links TRBV4-1 to TRBJ2-3, with D perhaps TRBD2 (6 bases). The CDR3 has 15 amino acids. The V and J ends lost 4 bases and 3 bases respectively, with 14 bases between them. Germline V gene lookup returns CDR1 MGHRA and CDR2 YSYEKL.

By its share, this clonotype is large (0.1 to 1%). This sequence joins TRBV16 and TRBJ2-7; 9 bases line up with TRBD1. CDR3 length: 16 amino acids. With 3 bases clipped from V and 5 bases from J, the junction kept 11 bases outside the gene matches. Germline V gene lookup returns CDR1 KGHSY and CDR2 FQNENV. CDR3 amino acids: CASSQLKAGTGNEQYF. The CDR3 DNA sequence: TGTGCCAGCAGCCAGCTCAAAGCCGGGACAGGGAACGAGCAGTACTTC.

This clonotype is judged large. The chain recombines TRBV27 with TRBJ2-1; D gene unclear. CDR1 is MNHEY, CDR2 SMNVEV, per germline (reference sequence). V was shortened by 4 bases and J by 5 bases, with 6 bases between the two germline ends. The CDR3 loop spans 12 amino acids. CDR3 bases: TGTGCCAGCAGTTCCACAGACAATGAGCAGTTCTTC. It specifies CASSSTDNEQFF.